This entry features one T cell receptor (beta chain) sequence. Clones were read by immunoSEQ multiplex PCR, and TCRdb kept only the in-frame ones, dropping some. The repertoire holds about 60,000 clones, approximately 86% seen once, with around 0.99% in the top ten. The data were obtained in a study of OX40 agonist ivuxolimab in advanced cancers. The CDR3 has 14 residues. V was clipped by 7 bases and J by 0 bases, with 12 bases between them. Germline lookup yields CDR1 SQVTM and CDR2 ANQGSEA. V and J are TRBV29-1 and TRBJ2-2, with D uncertain. The TCR sequence derives from an adult with an advanced solid tumor such as melanoma, head and neck, liver or kidney cancer. Material: CD4+ or CD8+ T cells sorted from blood, obtained in a trial of the OX40 agonist ivuxolimab. CDR3 sequence: CSARTGSNTGELFF. The CDR3 DNA follows: TGCAGCGCTCGGACGGGCTCGAACACCGGGGAGCTGTTTTTT.